Listed below are T cell receptor beta chains from one sample, sequenced in a study of regulatory T cells in long-lasting Graves disease. TCRdb passed the multiplex PCR reads through MiXCR, listing each CDR3 protein once. Of 450,000 to 700,000 distinct CDR3 sequences in the sample, about 13% are singletons; the top ten hold 10%. These data were also filed under a second study, of T cells in Graves' hyperthyroidism and ophthalmopathy.

The source material was peripheral blood mononuclear cells (PBMCs), sampled at new diagnosis, from a patient treated with antithyroid drugs. These receptors were taken from a man younger than 40 with Graves disease. Each CDR3 is given with its conserved first and last residue. Fields, in order: J gene, V gene, D gene, clone size, CDR3 DNA, CDR3 protein. D genes are given only for firm matches. Not all rows give a size; the values are once, few, many and, for expanded clones, a class.

TRBJ2-4,TRBV20-1,TRBD1,NA,TGCAGTGCTAGACCGCCCCCCTACAGGGGCCAAAACATTCAGTACTTC,CSARPPPYRGQNIQYF
TRBJ2-7,TRBV20-1,TRBD2,few,TGCAGTGCCGAAGGCGGGAGGGGCTTCTACGAGCAGTACTTC,CSAEGGRGFYEQYF
TRBJ2-5,TRBV19,NA,few,TGTGCCAGTAGTACATCTTATAGGGGGGAGAGAGAGACCCAGTACTTC,CASSTSYRGERETQYF
TRBJ1-3,TRBV28,NA,few,TGTGCCAGCAGTTTAAGACTGTATGATAGGAACACCATATATTTT,CASSLRLYDRNTIYF
TRBJ2-3,TRBV2,TRBD2,many,TGTGCCAGCAGTGAGACTAGCGGGAGCTCAGATACGCAGTATTTT,CASSETSGSSDTQYF
TRBJ1-5,TRBV6-1,NA,few,TGTGCCAGCAGTGAAGACGGACGGGATCAGCCCCAGCATTTT,CASSEDGRDQPQHF
TRBJ2-5,TRBV24-1,TRBD2,many,TGTGCCACCAGTGACCCCGTAGGCGGCCTAGCGGGAACCCAGTACTTC,CATSDPVGGLAGTQYF
TRBJ1-1,TRBV27,NA,once,TGTGCCAGCAGTTTATGGTCTGGGGGACCGAACACTGAAGCTTTCTTT,CASSLWSGGPNTEAFF
TRBJ2-2,TRBV6-1,TRBD1,NA,TGTGCCAGCAGAAAACCCACAGGGGCTACCGGGGAGCTGTTTTTT,CASRKPTGATGELFF
TRBJ2-1,TRBV18,TRBD1,many,TGTGCCAGCGCCTCCGGGACAGGGGGATACAATGAGCAGTTCTTC,CASASGTGGYNEQFF
TRBJ2-4,TRBV5-1,NA,many,TGCGCCAGCAGCTTGGAACCACTCGTCGACATTCAGTACTTC,CASSLEPLVDIQYF
TRBJ2-4,TRBV7-2,TRBD2,many,TGTGCCAGCAGCTTAGGGGACGCGGCGGGAGGTCACATTCAGTACTTC,CASSLGDAAGGHIQYF
TRBJ2-7,TRBV28,NA,many,TGTGCCAGCAGCCCTCAGGGGGGGGCCTACGAGCAGTACTTC,CASSPQGGAYEQYF
TRBJ2-1,TRBV7-9,TRBD2,many,TGTGCCAGCAGCTTAGGCCCCGAACTAGCGGAGTACAATGAGCAGTTCTTC,CASSLGPELAEYNEQFF
TRBJ1-5,TRBV6-1,NA,many,TGTGCCAGCAGTCCATTTACGGACAGCTATAGCAATCAGCCCCAGCATTTT,CASSPFTDSYSNQPQHF
TRBJ2-1,TRBV7-8,NA,many,TGTGCCAGCAGCAAAGGACGCGTTTCCTACAATGAGCAGTTCTTC,CASSKGRVSYNEQFF
TRBJ2-1,TRBV12-3/TRBV12-4,TRBD2,NA,TGTGCCAGCAGCTCCGGGACTAGCGGGACCTCCAATGAGCAGTTCTTC,CASSSGTSGTSNEQFF
TRBJ1-2,TRBV6-5,NA,many,TGTGCCAGCAGTTACGGAGGGGGGGCTGAAGGCTACACCTTC,CASSYGGGAEGYTF
TRBJ2-1,TRBV29-1,NA,few,TGCAGCCCCGATGGGGGCTTGTACAATGAGCAGTTCTTC,CSPDGGLYNEQFF
TRBJ2-3,TRBV28,NA,many,TGTGCCAGCAGCCCCCTCCTAGCAGATACGCAGTATTTT,CASSPLLADTQYF
TRBJ2-1,TRBV5-6,TRBD2,few,TGTGCCAGCAGCCCCCTTACTAGCGGGAGGAGCAATGAGCAGTTCTTC,CASSPLTSGRSNEQFF
TRBJ2-2,TRBV6-1,TRBD2,many,TGTGCCAGCGAGGCGGGAGAGAACACCGGGGAGCTGTTTTTT,CASEAGENTGELFF
TRBJ1-1,TRBV3-1,NA,many,TGTGCCAGCAGCCAAGAGAGGGGGGAGACTGAAGCTTTCTTT,CASSQERGETEAFF
TRBJ1-1,TRBV9,TRBD1,few,TGTGCCAGCAGCGTAGCCACAGGGGGTGAAGCTTTCTTT,CASSVATGGEAFF
TRBJ2-1,TRBV24-1,TRBD2,NA,TGTGCCACCAGTTCGGAATTAGCGGGAGGAAGCTCCTACAATGAGCAGTTCTTC,CATSSELAGGSSYNEQFF
TRBJ1-1,TRBV29-1,NA,many,TGCAGCGTTGAAGGTTTCATGAACACTGAAGCTTTCTTT,CSVEGFMNTEAFF
TRBJ2-1,TRBV30,NA,many,TGTGCCTGGAGTGGGAGAAACAATGAGCAGTTCTTC,CAWSGRNNEQFF
TRBJ2-3,TRBV4-1,NA,once,TGCGCCAGCAGCCAAGCGCAGGGAACGCAGTATTTT,CASSQAQGTQYF
TRBJ2-7,TRBV5-1,NA,many,TGCGCCAGCAGCTGGGGGACTGATTCCTACGAGCAGTACTTC,CASSWGTDSYEQYF
TRBJ2-2,TRBV20-1,NA,few,TGCAGTGCTGGTAGACTAACGGGAGTCGGGGAGCTGTTTTTT,CSAGRLTGVGELFF
TRBJ1-1,TRBV12-3/TRBV12-4,TRBD1,many,TGTGCCAGCAGTCGGACAGGGTCGGGGATTGAAGCTTTCTTT,CASSRTGSGIEAFF
TRBJ2-1,TRBV9,TRBD2,many,TGTGCCAGCAGCGTAGGGAGGGGGGAAGGACTAGCGGGAGTCAGGTTCTTC,CASSVGRGEGLAGVRFF
TRBJ2-7,TRBV11-1,NA,many,TGTGCCAGCAGCTTATCAGGTACAATCAGCTACGAGCAGTACTTC,CASSLSGTISYEQYF
TRBJ1-3,TRBV10-3,NA,many,TGTGCCATCAGTGACCCCGGACTCAGCTCTGGAAACACCATATATTTT,CAISDPGLSSGNTIYF
TRBJ2-7,TRBV6-1,TRBD1,few,TGTGCCAGCAGTCCCCTGGACAGGACCTCCTACGAGCAGTACTTC,CASSPLDRTSYEQYF
TRBJ2-1,TRBV6-1,NA,NA,TGTGCCAGCAGCTCTGGCGCGGCAGGCGATGAGCAGTTCTTC,CASSSGAAGDEQFF
TRBJ2-7,TRBV29-1,TRBD2,many,TGCAGCGTTGCTGGGACTAGCACCTCCTACGAGCAGTACTTC,CSVAGTSTSYEQYF
TRBJ2-1,TRBV7-9,TRBD2,many,TGTGCCAGCAGCTTAGCAGGACTAGCGAGTGAGCAGTTCTTC,CASSLAGLASEQFF
TRBJ1-6,TRBV3-1,NA,NA,TGTGCCAGCAGCCAAGGGGGGCTGAAAGGTTCACCCCTCCACTTT,CASSQGGLKGSPLHF
TRBJ1-1,TRBV27,NA,many,TGTGCCAGCAACATGGGGGGGCTCCACACTGAAGCTTTCTTT,CASNMGGLHTEAFF
TRBJ2-1,TRBV20-1,TRBD2,NA,TGCAGTGCTAGAGGGGCGGGAGGGTCTTACAATGAGCAGTTCTTC,CSARGAGGSYNEQFF
TRBJ1-1,TRBV29-1,NA,many,TGCAGCGTTGTCCCACAGCCGAACACTGAAGCTTTCTTT,CSVVPQPNTEAFF
TRBJ2-1,TRBV19,TRBD1,few,TGTGCCAGTAGCCGTAAGGTTCGGTTCTCCGGGACAGGGGCGCATGAGCAGTTCTTC,CASSRKVRFSGTGAHEQFF
TRBJ1-1,TRBV20-1,NA,many,TGCAGTCCCCGGGCGGACACTGAAGCTTTCTTT,CSPRADTEAFF
TRBJ1-1,TRBV30,NA,many,TGTGCCTGGACGGATCCCCCCGTGGTTGAAGCTTTCTTT,CAWTDPPVVEAFF
TRBJ2-3,TRBV10-3,TRBD1,few,TGTGCCACCACGGACAGGGCGGCAGATACGCAGTATTTT,CATTDRAADTQYF
TRBJ2-3,TRBV5-1,NA,many,TGCGCCAGCAGCTTCTCCAGTAGCACAGATACGCAGTATTTT,CASSFSSSTDTQYF
TRBJ2-2,TRBV28,TRBD2,NA,TGTGCCAGCCGTGCCCCCCTAGCGGGAGGTAACACCGGGGAGCTGTTTTTT,CASRAPLAGGNTGELFF
TRBJ2-7,TRBV7-9,TRBD1,many,TGTGCCAGCAGCTACCTAGGGACAGGGGCGAACGAGCAGTACTTC,CASSYLGTGANEQYF
TRBJ2-3,TRBV20-1,NA,many,TGCAGTGCCCCGGGACCCTTCACAGATACGCAGTATTTT,CSAPGPFTDTQYF
TRBJ2-1,TRBV6-2/TRBV6-3,TRBD1,many,TGTGCCAGCAGTGAGGGACAGGAGACCAATGAGCAGTTCTTC,CASSEGQETNEQFF
TRBJ2-2,TRBV2,NA,many,TGTGCCAGCAGATTCAGTTGGGCCGGGGAGCTGTTTTTT,CASRFSWAGELFF
TRBJ1-2,TRBV19,NA,many,TGTGCCAGTTCAACGGGGGATTCTAACTATGGCTACACCTTC,CASSTGDSNYGYTF
TRBJ1-2,TRBV6-1,NA,many,TGTGCCAGCAGCCCCGACATCTCGGGCTACACCTTC,CASSPDISGYTF
TRBJ2-1,TRBV20-1,NA,many,TGCAGTGCTAGAATCCTTGGGGGCGATGAGCAGTTCTTC,CSARILGGDEQFF
TRBJ2-3,TRBV27,NA,NA,TGTGCCAGCAGCAGACCCCCTCTCGGGGATACGCAGTATTTT,CASSRPPLGDTQYF
TRBJ2-3,TRBV10-2,NA,once,TGCGCCAGCAGTGACCGGACTAGCACAGATACGCAGTATTTT,CASSDRTSTDTQYF
TRBJ2-3,TRBV9,NA,NA,TGTGCCAGCAGCGTCGGCTACGGGGATACGCAGTATTTT,CASSVGYGDTQYF
TRBJ1-1,TRBV5-8,NA,NA,TGTGCCAGCAGCTTGGGGCCGGGGGGATTGAACACTGAAGCTTTCTTT,CASSLGPGGLNTEAFF